Given below is one TCR beta chain in context. Antigen: not known. The sample belongs to a study of identical twins. Study-level findings and limits: Twins showed weaker excess sharing in their beta out-of-frame sequences.

TCRdb re-analysed the 5' RACE reads in MiXCR, keeping a single row per CDR3 protein. The repertoire consists of about 690,000 distinct CDR3 sequences, with 21% occurring once and the leading ten covering roughly 4%. The CDR3 runs 12 residues. CDR1 and CDR2 (germline): KGHDR, SFDVKD. V lost 10 bases to trimming and J lost 3 bases, with 12 bases between them. Healthy Caucasians supplied all donations. This same sample was also part of a study on T cells expressing NK-cell markers. That paper states: Dominant NKG2C+ clonotypes in roughly six donors made up about 1.0-7.5% of CD8+ T cells. Certain NKG2C+ T cell clones were expanded, and their HCMV specificity remained unclear.

Sequenced: PBMCs. This sequence joins TRBV24-1 and TRBJ2-7; D is ambiguous. This TCR derives from a woman in her late teens or twenties in good health. CDR3 loop: CATNLRDYEQYF. CDR3 DNA: TGTGCCACTAATCTTCGAGACTACGAGCAGTACTTC.